This T cell receptor (beta chain) was sequenced during a study of blood T cell repertoires in COVID-19. As for the study in general: PBMCs, B-cell-depleted T cells, or T cells provided the cDNA or gDNA that made up the material.

Symptom resolution, clearance, or two negative PCRs marked the recovered donors of Cohort 3. The count of this clone is one. The CDR3 has 13 residues. Germline V CDR1 and CDR2: SNHLY, FYNNEI. V was shortened by 3 bases and J by 3 bases, with 9 bases between the two germline ends. Some clones are missing from TCRdb's copy, which holds only in-frame ones; the method was immunoSEQ multiplex PCR. The table includes a few hundred thousand clones, roughly nine tenths detected once. The receptor was isolated from a woman in her twenties or thirties who had recovered from COVID-19. The chain uses TRBV2 and TRBJ2-7, with D possibly being TRBD1 (5 bases). Sequencing used PBMCs or T cells enriched from blood (not recorded which). CDR3 in DNA: TGTGCCAGCAGTGACCAGGGCCACTACGAGCAGTACTTC. Its translation: CASSDQGHYEQYF.